The 4 T cell receptor beta chains presented below share a single source sample, sequenced in a study of response to subunit inactivated influenza vaccine. TCRdb reanalysed the RT-PCR reads using MiXCR and keeps one entry per CDR3 protein. This table holds under 550,000 distinct CDR3 sequences, around 8% found once. The sample consisted of PBMCs from blood, taken 23 to 25 months after vaccination. All receptors derive from a man between 50 and 75 years old who received an inactivated influenza vaccine.

The chain couples TRBV20-1 to TRBJ2-1; 10 bases match TRBD2. The V gene's germline CDR1 is DFQATT and CDR2 SNEGSKA (reference sequence). With 5 bases clipped from V and 5 bases from J, the junction kept 6 bases outside the gene matches. The CDR3 loop spans 14 amino acids. The CDR3 here is CSAWPGLANNEQFF. The CDR3 nucleotides are TGCAGTGCTTGGCCGGGACTAGCGAACAATGAGCAGTTCTTC.

This clonotype came up a few times. This chain connects TRBV5-6 to TRBJ1-2, with a weak D call TRBD1 (6 bases). Germline CDR1 and CDR2: SGHDT and YYEEEE. Trimming removed 5 bases at V and 1 base at J, with 15 bases between. This CDR3 is 15 amino acids long. CDR3 nucleotide sequence: TGTGCCAGCAGTCCCCCGGGGGGCCTTAACTATGGCTACACCTTC. It translates to CASSPPGGLNYGYTF.

Worth noting for this clonotype: The germline gene is not matched at one end of the junction; a read error may be the cause. The rearrangement joins TRBV4-3 to TRBJ2-6; possibly TRBD1 or TRBD2 for D (5 bases each). The CDR3 runs to 16 residues. Per germline, CDR1 LGHNA and CDR2 YSLEER. The CDR3 DNA sequence: TGCGCCAGCAGCCAAGATACCGGGAATGGGGCCAAGGTCCTGACTTTC. Translation: CASSQDTGNGAKVLTF.

This clonotype showed up just a few times. The chain links TRBV3-1 to TRBJ1-1, with TRBD1 matching 9 bases. This CDR3 is built from 15 residues. Germline trimming cut 4 bases from V and 3 bases from J; bases unmatched to any gene: 6. Germline V gene sequence: CDR1 LGHDT, CDR2 YNNKEL (reference sequence). CDR3 nucleotides: TGTGCCAGCAGCCTGGGCGGGACAGGGCACACTGAAGCTTTCTTT. Translated, it gives CASSLGGTGHTEAFF.